Shown below are 5 T cell receptor beta chains from a single sample sequenced in a study of lymphopenia after photon versus proton radiotherapy. Using immunoSEQ multiplex PCR, the repertoire was profiled, and TCRdb retains in-frame clones only, with some absent. Seen here are more than 45,000 clones, roughly 90% observed once, and the top ten hold about a sixth. The sample consisted of peripheral blood, taken from a patient treated with photon-based radiotherapy. The origin of the receptors is a woman aged 40 to 55 with cholangiocarcinoma.

This sequence joins TRBV18 and TRBJ1-1; TRBD1 agrees at 7 bases. The CDR3 loop spans 15 amino acids. With 5 bases clipped from V and 3 bases from J, the junction kept 9 bases outside the gene matches. The V gene's germline CDR1 is KGHSH and CDR2 LQKENI. CDR3 nucleotide sequence: TGTGCCAGCTCATCAAAGGAGGGGGCGGACACTGAAGCTTTCTTT. Amino acids: CASSSKEGADTEAFF.

This chain uses TRBV27 with TRBJ2-2, with D perhaps TRBD1 or TRBD2 (6 bases each). Germline V gene sequence: CDR1 MNHEY, CDR2 SMNVEV (reference sequence). The CDR3 totals 17 residues. Trimming left V 5 bases short and J 1 base short, with 17 bases between. CDR3 sequence: CASSPRGGQLNTGELFF. For the CDR3, the DNA is TGTGCCAGCAGTCCTCGGGGAGGACAGCTGAACACCGGGGAGCTGTTTTTT.

The chain links TRBV19 to TRBJ2-1; D is perhaps TRBD2 (6 bases). Germline V lookup: CDR1 LNHDA, CDR2 SQIVND (reference sequence). The CDR3 is made up of 14 amino acids. Trimming took off 2 bases at V and 7 bases at J, with 12 bases between the two ends. The CDR3, as DNA: TGTGCCAGTAGTATACAGCATGGAGGGAATGAGCAGTTCTTC. Protein product: CASSIQHGGNEQFF.

This chain joins TRBV20-1 and TRBJ1-2; D is possibly TRBD1 (6 bases). With 6 bases removed from V and 8 bases from J, the gap between germline ends came to 13 bases. The CDR3 extends over 11 amino acids. Germline V gene lookup returns CDR1 DFQATT and CDR2 SNEGSKA (reference sequence). In DNA, the CDR3 is TGCAGTGCGCAACAGGGTTACGGCTACACCTTC. Encoded protein: CSAQQGYGYTF.

The chain combines TRBV30 with TRBJ2-7; D possibly corresponds to TRBD1 (6 bases). Germline-derived CDR1 and CDR2 are GTSNPN and SVGIG (reference sequence). With 5 bases removed from V and 3 bases from J, the gap between germline ends came to 11 bases. CDR3 length: 12 amino acids. The DNA for the CDR3 is TGTGCCTGGGGTTCGGACAGCTACGAGCAGTACTTC. Translating it yields CAWGSDSYEQYF.